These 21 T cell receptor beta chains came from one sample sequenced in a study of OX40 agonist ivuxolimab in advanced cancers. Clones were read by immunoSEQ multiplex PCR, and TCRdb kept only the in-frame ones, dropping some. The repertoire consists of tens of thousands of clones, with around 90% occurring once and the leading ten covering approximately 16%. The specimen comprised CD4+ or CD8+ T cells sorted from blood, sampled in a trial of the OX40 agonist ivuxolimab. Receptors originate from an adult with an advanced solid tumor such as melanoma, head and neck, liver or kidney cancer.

The CDR3, as DNA: TGTGCCACCAGCACTTCGGGACAGTCCTACAATGAGCAGTTCTTC. Protein: CATSTSGQSYNEQFF. The rearrangement links TRBV15 to TRBJ2-1, with 7 bases matching TRBD1. This CDR3 comprises 15 residues. The germline V gene encodes CDR1 LNHNV and CDR2 YYDKDF (reference sequence). With V trimmed by 4 bases and J by 1 base, 4 bases remained unmatched.

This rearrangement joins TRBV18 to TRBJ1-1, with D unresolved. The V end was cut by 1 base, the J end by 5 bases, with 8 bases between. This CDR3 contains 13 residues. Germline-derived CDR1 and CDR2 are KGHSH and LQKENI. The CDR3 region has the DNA TGTGCCAGCTCACCACTGGGGTTGACTGAAGCTTTCTTT. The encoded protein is CASSPLGLTEAFF.

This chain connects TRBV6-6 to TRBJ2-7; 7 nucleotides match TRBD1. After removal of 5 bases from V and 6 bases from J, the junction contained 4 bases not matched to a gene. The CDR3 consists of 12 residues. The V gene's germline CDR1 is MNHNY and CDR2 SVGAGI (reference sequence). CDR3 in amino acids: CASSLTGVEQYF. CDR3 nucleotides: TGTGCCAGCAGTCTCACAGGGGTCGAGCAGTACTTC.

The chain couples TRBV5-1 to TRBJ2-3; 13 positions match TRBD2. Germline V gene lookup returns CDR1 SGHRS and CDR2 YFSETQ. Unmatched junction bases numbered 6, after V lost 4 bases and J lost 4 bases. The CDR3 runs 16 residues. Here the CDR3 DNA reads TGCGCCAGCAGCGTCGGACTAGCGGGAGTCGCAGATACGCAGTATTTT. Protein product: CASSVGLAGVADTQYF.

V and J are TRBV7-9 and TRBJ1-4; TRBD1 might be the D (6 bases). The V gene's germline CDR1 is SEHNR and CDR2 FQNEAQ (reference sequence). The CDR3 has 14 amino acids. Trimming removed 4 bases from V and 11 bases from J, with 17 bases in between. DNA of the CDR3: TGTGCCAGCAGCTCGAGGGGGGCGCCTCCGAAACTGTTTTTT. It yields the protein CASSSRGAPPKLFF.

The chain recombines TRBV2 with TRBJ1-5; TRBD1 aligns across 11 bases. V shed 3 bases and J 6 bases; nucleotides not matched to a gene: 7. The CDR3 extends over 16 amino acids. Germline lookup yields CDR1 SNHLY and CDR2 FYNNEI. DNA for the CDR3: TGTGCCAGCAGTGACCAGGACAGGGGGCGCGGTCAGCCCCAGCATTTT. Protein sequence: CASSDQDRGRGQPQHF.

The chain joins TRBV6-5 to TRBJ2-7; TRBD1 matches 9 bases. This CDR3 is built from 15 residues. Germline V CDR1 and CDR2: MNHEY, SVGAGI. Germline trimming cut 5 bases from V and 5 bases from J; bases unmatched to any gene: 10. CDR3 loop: CASSRPGTGPHEQYF. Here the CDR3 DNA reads TGTGCCAGCAGTCGCCCAGGGACAGGGCCCCACGAGCAGTACTTC.

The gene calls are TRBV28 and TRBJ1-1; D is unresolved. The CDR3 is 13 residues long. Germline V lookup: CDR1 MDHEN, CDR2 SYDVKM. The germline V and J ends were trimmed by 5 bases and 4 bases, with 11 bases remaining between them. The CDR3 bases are TGTGCCAGCAGTCCCCCCTTTAGCACTGAAGCTTTCTTT. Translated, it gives CASSPPFSTEAFF. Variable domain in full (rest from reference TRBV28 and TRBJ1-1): DVKVTQSSRYLVKRTGEKVFLECVQDMDHENMFWYRQDPGLGLRLIYFSYDVKMKEKGDIPEGYSVSREKKERFSLILESASTNQTSMYLCASSPPFSTEAFFGQGTRLTVV.

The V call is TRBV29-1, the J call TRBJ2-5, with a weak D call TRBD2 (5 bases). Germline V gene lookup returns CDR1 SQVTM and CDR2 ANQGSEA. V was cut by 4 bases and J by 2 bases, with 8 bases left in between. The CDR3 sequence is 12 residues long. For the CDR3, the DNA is TGCAGCGTTGCAAGCGGACAAGAGACCCAGTACTTC. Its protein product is CSVASGQETQYF.

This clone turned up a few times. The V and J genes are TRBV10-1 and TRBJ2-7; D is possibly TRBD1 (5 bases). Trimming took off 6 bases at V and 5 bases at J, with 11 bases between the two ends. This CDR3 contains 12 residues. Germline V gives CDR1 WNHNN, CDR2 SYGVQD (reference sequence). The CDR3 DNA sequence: TGCGCCAGCAGCCAGGGATTTAACGAGCAGTACTTC. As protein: CASSQGFNEQYF.

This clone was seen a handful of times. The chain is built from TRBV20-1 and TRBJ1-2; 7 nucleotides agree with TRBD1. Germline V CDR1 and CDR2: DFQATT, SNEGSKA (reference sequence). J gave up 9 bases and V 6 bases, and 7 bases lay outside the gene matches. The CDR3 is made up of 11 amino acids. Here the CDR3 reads CSADRQGSYTF. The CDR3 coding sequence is TGCAGTGCCGACCGACAGGGTAGCTACACCTTC.

CDR3 coding DNA: TGTGCCAGTAGTAGCGGGAGGTCCTACAATGAGCAGTTCTTC. It yields the protein CASSSGRSYNEQFF. The chain uses TRBV19 and TRBJ2-1; 8 nucleotides line up with TRBD2. The CDR3 covers 14 residues. Germline assignment: CDR1 LNHDA and CDR2 SQIVND (reference sequence). Germline trimming cut 4 bases from V and 1 base from J; bases unmatched to any gene: 0.

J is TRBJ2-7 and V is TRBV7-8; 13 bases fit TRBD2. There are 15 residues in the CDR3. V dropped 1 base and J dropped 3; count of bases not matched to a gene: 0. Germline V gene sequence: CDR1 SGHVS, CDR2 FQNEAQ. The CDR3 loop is CASSLGTSGSYEQYF. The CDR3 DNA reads TGTGCCAGCAGCTTAGGGACTAGCGGGAGCTACGAGCAGTACTTC. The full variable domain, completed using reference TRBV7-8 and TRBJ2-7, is GAGVSQSPRYKVAKRGQDVALRCDPISGHVSLFWYQQALGQGPEFLTYFQNEAQLDKSGLPSDRFFAERPEGSVSTLKIQRTQQEDSAVYLCASSLGTSGSYEQYFGPGTRLTVT.

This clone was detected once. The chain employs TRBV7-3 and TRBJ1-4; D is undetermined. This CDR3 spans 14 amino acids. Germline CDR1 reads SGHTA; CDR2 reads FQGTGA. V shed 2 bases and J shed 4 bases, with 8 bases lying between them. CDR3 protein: CASSLGRGNEKLFF. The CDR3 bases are TGTGCCAGCAGCTTAGGTCGGGGTAATGAAAAACTGTTTTTT.

This CDR3 reads CASSIQGDYGYTF. CDR3 nucleotides: TGTGCCAGTAGTATACAGGGGGACTATGGCTACACCTTC. The chain couples TRBV19 to TRBJ1-2; 7 bases are a match to TRBD1. Germline CDR1 is LNHDA and CDR2 is SQIVND (reference sequence). V dropped 2 bases and J dropped 3; count of bases not matched to a gene: 0. CDR3 length: 13 residues.

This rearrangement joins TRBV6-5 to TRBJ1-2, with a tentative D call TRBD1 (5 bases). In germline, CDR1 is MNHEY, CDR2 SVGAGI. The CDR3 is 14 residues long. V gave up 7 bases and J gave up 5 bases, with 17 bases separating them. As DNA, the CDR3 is TGTGCCAGCACCCCAGAGAGACAGCATTATGGCTACACCTTC. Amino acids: CASTPERQHYGYTF.

The CDR3 sequence: CASSGPGQGFFGELFF. The CDR3 DNA is TGTGCCAGCAGCGGGCCCGGACAGGGTTTCTTCGGGGAGCTGTTTTTT. The gene calls are TRBV9 and TRBJ2-2; TRBD1 aligns across 8 bases. The CDR3 has 16 residues. The V gene's germline CDR1 is SGDLS and CDR2 YYNGEE. V shed 3 bases, J shed 7 bases, and the junction held 11 bases outside the gene matches.

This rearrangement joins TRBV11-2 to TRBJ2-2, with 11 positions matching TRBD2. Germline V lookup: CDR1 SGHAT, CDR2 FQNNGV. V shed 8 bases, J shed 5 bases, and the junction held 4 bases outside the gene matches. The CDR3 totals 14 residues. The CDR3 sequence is CASLRTSGTGELFF. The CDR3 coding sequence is TGTGCCAGCCTACGGACTAGCGGGACCGGGGAGCTGTTTTTT.

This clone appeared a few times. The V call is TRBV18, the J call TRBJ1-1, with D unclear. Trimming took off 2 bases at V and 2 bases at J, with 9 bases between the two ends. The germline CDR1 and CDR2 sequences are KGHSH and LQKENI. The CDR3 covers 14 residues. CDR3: CASSPSYVNTEAFF. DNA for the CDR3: TGTGCCAGCTCACCAAGTTACGTAAACACTGAAGCTTTCTTT.

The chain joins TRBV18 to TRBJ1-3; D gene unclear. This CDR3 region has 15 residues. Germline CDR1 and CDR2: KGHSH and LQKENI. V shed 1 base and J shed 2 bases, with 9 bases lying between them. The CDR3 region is CASSPRAGAGNTIYF. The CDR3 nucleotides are TGTGCCAGCTCACCACGGGCCGGGGCTGGAAACACCATATATTTT. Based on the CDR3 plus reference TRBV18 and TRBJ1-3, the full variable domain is NAGVMQNPRHLVRRRGQEARLRCSPMKGHSHVYWYRQLPEEGLKFMVYLQKENIIDESGMPKERFSAEFPKEGPSILRIQQVVRGDSAAYFCASSPRAGAGNTIYFGEGSWLTVV.

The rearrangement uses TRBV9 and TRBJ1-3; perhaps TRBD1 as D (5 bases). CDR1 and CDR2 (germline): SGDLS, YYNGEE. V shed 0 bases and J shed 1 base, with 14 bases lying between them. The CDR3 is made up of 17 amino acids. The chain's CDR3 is CASSVGTIGGSGNTIYF. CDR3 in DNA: TGTGCCAGCAGCGTAGGGACAATTGGCGGTTCTGGAAACACCATATATTTT.